The sequence of this TCR beta chain was determined in a study of T cell changes during pregnancy in multiple sclerosis. The V gene's germline CDR1 is MGHDK and CDR2 SYGVNS. V lost 0 bases to trimming and J lost 2 bases; unmatched junction nucleotides: 8. CDR3 size: 17 residues. Clones were read by immunoSEQ multiplex PCR, and TCRdb kept only the in-frame ones, dropping some. The sample records around 70,000 clones, 85% to 95% being singletons. The TCR sequence derives from a female donor with multiple sclerosis, enrolled in a pregnancy study. The rearrangement uses TRBV25-1 and TRBJ2-3; 7 positions match TRBD2. The source was peripheral blood, collected before pregnancy. The CDR3 DNA follows: TGTGCCAGCAGTGAATATTGGGGGAGGGTACTCACAGATACGCAGTATTTT. Protein: CASSEYWGRVLTDTQYF.